This TCR beta chain was obtained from a study of blood T cell repertoires in COVID-19. Study in general: COVID-19 samples from acute and convalescent phases originated in the United States, Italy and Spain. PBMCs, B-cell-depleted T cells, or T cells provided the cDNA or gDNA that made up the material.

Per the authors' pipeline: Amplification from reference gene primers served as the basis for estimated nucleated cell counts. The repertoire was sequenced with immunoSEQ multiplex PCR; TCRdb's copy has only in-frame clones and lacks some. D and trimming were read from the DNA, whereas the V and J calls and clone size are those reported in that table. The data contain 100,000 to 150,000 clones, 88% of them singletons. This clone has a handful of counts. Germline V gene data show CDR1 as KGHDR and CDR2 as SFDVKD. This CDR3 comprises 16 residues. V dropped 7 bases and J dropped 2; count of bases not matched to a gene: 6.

Source material: peripheral blood. The TCR was taken from a man aged 50 to 59 with acute or convalescent COVID-19. The chain has TRBV24-1 and TRBJ2-1; TRBD1 matches at 11 bases. CDR3 region: CATSSQDRGPYNEQFF. The CDR3 DNA is TGTGCCACCAGCTCACAGGACAGGGGGCCCTACAATGAGCAGTTCTTC.